This entry describes one T cell receptor beta chain. Its antigen is unidentified. Unmatched junction bases numbered 0, after V lost 0 bases and J lost 9 bases. The CDR3 consists of 14 residues. The germline V gene encodes CDR1 SGHRS and CDR2 YFSETQ. Clones were read by immunoSEQ multiplex PCR, and TCRdb kept only the in-frame ones, dropping some. The profile shows a few hundred thousand clones, more than 75% of them singletons. Treatment described: about 20 received Ad26.COV2.S at low or high dose, single or two shots; several received placebo; per-sample allocation not given. Material that was analyzed had been drawn on day 63 after the first vaccine or placebo injection. This sample is part of a study of Ad26.COV2.S vaccination and SARS-CoV-2 variants. About the research overall: A COV1001 Ad26.COV2.S trial-arm participant provided the sample. Into the muscle, Ad26.COV2.S was dosed once or twice, 56 days apart. Findings of the study overall: Reported post-vaccination CD8+ and CD4+ T cell responses to spike showed substantial breadth.

The V gene is TRBV5-1, the J gene TRBJ1-6; 10 bases are shared with TRBD1. Sequences were derived from peripheral blood, sampled in a trial of Ad26.COV2.S vaccine versus placebo. This TCR came from a person between 18 and 65 years old who received the Ad26.COV2.S COVID-19 vaccine or a placebo. The CDR3 bases are TGCGCCAGCAGCTTGGGACAGGGGGCTTCACCCCTCCACTTT. Translating gives CASSLGQGASPLHF.